These 12 T cell receptor beta chains share one sample of origin, sequenced in a study of T cell responses to AZD1222 COVID-19 vaccine. The assay was immunoSEQ multiplex PCR, and TCRdb's table has in-frame clones only and misses some. This table holds roughly 100,000 clones, roughly 91% found once. The starting material was peripheral blood, obtained on day 0 of AZD1222 vaccination. Every receptor here comes from an adult in good health.

The chain's CDR3 is CAWSGGADHQPQHF. The CDR3 nucleotides are TGTGCCTGGAGTGGGGGGGCAGACCATCAGCCCCAGCATTTT. The chain is built from TRBV30 and TRBJ1-5; D is perhaps TRBD1 (6 bases). The CDR3 is 14 amino acids. V dropped 1 base and J dropped 5 bases, with 12 bases sitting between them. CDR1 is GTSNPN and CDR2 is SVGIG in the germline V gene (reference sequence).

The rearrangement joins TRBV7-9 to TRBJ1-1; no reliable D call. Trimming took off 4 bases at V and 4 bases at J, with 16 bases between the two ends. The CDR3 runs 15 residues. Germline-derived CDR1 and CDR2 are SEHNR and FQNEAQ (reference sequence). The CDR3, as DNA: TGTGCCAGCAGCTACGGAGCTACCCGGGGCACTGAAGCTTTCTTT. The encoded protein is CASSYGATRGTEAFF.

The chain has TRBV7-8 and TRBJ1-2; 8 positions match TRBD1. Germline CDR1 and CDR2: SGHVS and FQNEAQ. Trimming removed 4 bases from V and 4 bases from J; junction bases left unmatched: 8. The CDR3 is 15 amino acids. CDR3 residues: CASSSTGQGLYGYTF. The CDR3 nucleotides are TGTGCCAGCAGCTCGACCGGACAGGGCCTCTATGGCTACACCTTC.

This clone was counted a few times. The J gene is TRBJ1-2, the V gene TRBV27; TRBD1 might be the D (5 bases). CDR3 length: 15 amino acids. V was trimmed by 4 bases and J by 3 bases, leaving 15 bases between them. CDR1 MNHEY and CDR2 SMNVEV come from the germline V gene (reference sequence). The CDR3 DNA is TGTGCCAGCAGTTCCCCGGTTAGGGGTGACTATGGCTACACCTTC. Translating gives CASSSPVRGDYGYTF.

The V call is TRBV4-1, the J call TRBJ2-5, with a weak D call TRBD2 (6 bases). The CDR3 loop spans 15 amino acids. V was trimmed by 1 base and J by 6 bases, leaving 15 bases between them. CDR1 and CDR2 (germline): MGHRA, YSYEKL. This CDR3 reads CASSQGGEYRKTQYF. In nucleotides, the CDR3 is TGCGCCAGCAGCCAAGGCGGGGAGTACCGCAAGACCCAGTACTTC.

This clone has more than one count but fewer than ten. The chain has TRBV9 and TRBJ2-2; unclear D gene. Between the trimmed V and J ends, which lost 4 bases and 2 bases, there was a span of 9 bases. CDR1 and CDR2 (germline): SGDLS, YYNGEE. The CDR3 has 14 amino acids. Here the CDR3 DNA reads TGTGCCAGCAGCTTAAACAGAAACACCGGGGAGCTGTTTTTT. Translating gives CASSLNRNTGELFF.

This clone was observed a handful of times. The chain links TRBV28 to TRBJ2-7; D possibly corresponds to TRBD1 (6 bases). V was clipped by 10 bases and J by 5 bases, with 15 bases between them. Germline lookup yields CDR1 MDHEN and CDR2 SYDVKM. CDR3 length: 12 residues. The CDR3 coding sequence is TGTGCCACGATTGGACAGCCGCACGAGCAGTACTTC. Translating gives CATIGQPHEQYF.

The chain links TRBV29-1 to TRBJ1-2; 8 bases match TRBD1. The germline V gene has CDR1 SQVTM and CDR2 ANQGSEA. The CDR3 length is 13 residues. Trimming cost V 7 bases and J 8 bases; bases outside gene matches: 12. CDR3 DNA: TGCAGCGCAACGACAGGGGTCGGGTTCGGCTACACCTTC. Its protein product is CSATTGVGFGYTF.

The rearrangement uses TRBV29-1 and TRBJ2-1; 8 bases are a match to TRBD2. The germline V gene has CDR1 SQVTM and CDR2 ANQGSEA. Unmatched junction bases numbered 7, after V lost 0 bases and J lost 0 bases. The CDR3 consists of 17 residues. CDR3 DNA sequence: TGCAGCGTTGAAGATCGAGCGGGGGCCCGCTCCTACAATGAGCAGTTCTTC. This translates into CSVEDRAGARSYNEQFF.

This rearrangement joins TRBV12-3 or TRBV12-4 to TRBJ1-2; D gene ambiguous. Trimming left V 1 base short and J 5 bases short, with 5 bases between. The CDR3 covers 12 residues. CDR3 protein: CASSLVKYGYTF. The CDR3 DNA is TGTGCCAGCAGTTTAGTCAAGTATGGCTACACCTTC.

V usage is TRBV27 and J usage is TRBJ1-2; the D is unclear. This CDR3 region has 15 residues. Germline V gene sequence: CDR1 MNHEY, CDR2 SMNVEV (reference sequence). V was shortened by 3 bases and J by 4 bases, with 15 bases between the two germline ends. As DNA, the CDR3 is TGTGCCAGCAGTTTGAGGGCAGCAATGGGCTATGGCTACACCTTC. It translates to CASSLRAAMGYGYTF.

The rearrangement uses TRBV6-5 and TRBJ2-1, with a tentative D call TRBD1 (5 bases). The V gene's germline CDR1 is MNHEY and CDR2 SVGAGI. The CDR3 consists of 14 residues. V was shortened by 7 bases and J by 9 bases, with 19 bases between the two germline ends. The CDR3 DNA sequence: TGTGCCAGCAAAGGACAAGTTGTACCCATTGAGCAGTTCTTC. It yields the protein CASKGQVVPIEQFF.